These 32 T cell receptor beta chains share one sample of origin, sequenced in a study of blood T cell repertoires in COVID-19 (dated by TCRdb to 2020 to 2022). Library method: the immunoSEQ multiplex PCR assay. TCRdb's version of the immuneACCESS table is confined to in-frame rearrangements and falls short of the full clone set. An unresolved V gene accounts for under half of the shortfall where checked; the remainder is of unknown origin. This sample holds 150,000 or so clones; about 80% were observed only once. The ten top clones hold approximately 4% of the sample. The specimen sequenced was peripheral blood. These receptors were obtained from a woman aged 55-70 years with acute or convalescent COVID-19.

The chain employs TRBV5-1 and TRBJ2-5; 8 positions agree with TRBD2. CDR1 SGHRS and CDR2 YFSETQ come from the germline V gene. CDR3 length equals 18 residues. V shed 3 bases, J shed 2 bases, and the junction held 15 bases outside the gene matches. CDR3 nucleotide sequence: TGCGCCAGCAGCTCCCCCCCCCGGGAGGGGCGAGAACAAGAGACCCAGTACTTC. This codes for CASSSPPREGREQETQYF.

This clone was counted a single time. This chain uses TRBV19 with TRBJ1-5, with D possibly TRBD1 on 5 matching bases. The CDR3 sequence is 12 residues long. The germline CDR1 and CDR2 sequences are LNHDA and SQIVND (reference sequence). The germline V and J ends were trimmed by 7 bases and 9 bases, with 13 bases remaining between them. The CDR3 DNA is TGTGCCAGTACGACAGTCGGGGGGCCCCAGCATTTT. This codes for CASTTVGGPQHF. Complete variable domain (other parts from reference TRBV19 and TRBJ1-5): DGGITQSPKYLFRKEGQNVTLSCEQNLNHDAMYWYRQDPGQGLRLIYYSQIVNDFQKGDIAEGYSVSREKKESFPLTVTSAQKNPTAFYLCASTTVGGPQHFGDGTRLSIL.

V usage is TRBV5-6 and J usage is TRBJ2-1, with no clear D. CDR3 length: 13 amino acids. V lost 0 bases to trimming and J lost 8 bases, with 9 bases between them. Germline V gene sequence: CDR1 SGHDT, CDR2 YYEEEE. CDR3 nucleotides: TGTGCCAGCAGCTTGGCCGTGGGCGATGAGCAGTTCTTC. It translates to CASSLAVGDEQFF.

CDR3 nucleotides: TGCGCCAGCAGCCAAGCCTCCTTGACCGGGGAGCTGTTTTTT. This gives the protein CASSQASLTGELFF. The chain has TRBV4-1 and TRBJ2-2; D ambiguous. Trimming left V 1 base short and J 5 bases short, with 8 bases between. CDR1 is MGHRA and CDR2 is YSYEKL in the germline V gene. This CDR3 has 14 residues.

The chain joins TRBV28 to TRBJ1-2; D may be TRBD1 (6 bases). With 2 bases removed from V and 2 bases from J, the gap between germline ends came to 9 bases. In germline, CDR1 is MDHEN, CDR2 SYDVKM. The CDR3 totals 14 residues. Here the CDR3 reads CASSLDRGNYGYTF. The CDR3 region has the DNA TGTGCCAGCAGTTTAGATAGGGGGAACTATGGCTACACCTTC.

The CDR3 nucleotides read TGTGCCAGCAGTCAATCACGGTGGGGACAGGGGTCCGAGCAGTACTTC. Translation gives CASSQSRWGQGSEQYF. The V gene is TRBV7-9, the J gene TRBJ2-7, with TRBD1 matching 10 bases. After removal of 6 bases from V and 6 bases from J, the junction contained 14 bases not matched to a gene. Germline CDR1 is SEHNR and CDR2 is FQNEAQ (reference sequence). This CDR3 spans 16 amino acids.

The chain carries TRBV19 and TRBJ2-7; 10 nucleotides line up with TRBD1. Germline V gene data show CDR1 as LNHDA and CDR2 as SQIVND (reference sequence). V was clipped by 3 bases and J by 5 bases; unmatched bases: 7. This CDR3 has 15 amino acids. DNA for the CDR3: TGTGCCAGTAGTATTTCGGACAGGGGGATGAACGAGCAGTACTTC. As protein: CASSISDRGMNEQYF.

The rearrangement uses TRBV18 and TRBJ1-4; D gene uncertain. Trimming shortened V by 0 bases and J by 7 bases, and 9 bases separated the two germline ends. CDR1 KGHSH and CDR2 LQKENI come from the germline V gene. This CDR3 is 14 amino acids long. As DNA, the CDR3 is TGTGCCAGCTCACCACCGTCCAGAGGTGAAAAACTGTTTTTT. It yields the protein CASSPPSRGEKLFF.

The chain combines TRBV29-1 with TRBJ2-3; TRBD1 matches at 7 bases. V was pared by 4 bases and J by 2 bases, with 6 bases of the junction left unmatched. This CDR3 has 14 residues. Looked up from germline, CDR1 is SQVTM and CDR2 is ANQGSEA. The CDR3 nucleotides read TGCAGCGTTGTTTTGGACAGGCACACAGATACGCAGTATTTT. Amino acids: CSVVLDRHTDTQYF.

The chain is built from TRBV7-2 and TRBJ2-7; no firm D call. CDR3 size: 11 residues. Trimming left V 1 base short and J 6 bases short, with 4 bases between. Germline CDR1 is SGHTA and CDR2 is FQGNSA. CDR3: CASSLGLEQYF. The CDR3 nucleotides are TGTGCCAGCAGCTTAGGGCTCGAGCAGTACTTC.

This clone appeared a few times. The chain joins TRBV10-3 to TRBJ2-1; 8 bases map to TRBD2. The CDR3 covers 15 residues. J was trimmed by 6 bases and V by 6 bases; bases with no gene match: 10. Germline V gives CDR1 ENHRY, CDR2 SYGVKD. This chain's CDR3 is CAISPTGTSSNEQFF. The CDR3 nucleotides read TGTGCCATCAGCCCAACCGGGACTAGTTCCAATGAGCAGTTCTTC.

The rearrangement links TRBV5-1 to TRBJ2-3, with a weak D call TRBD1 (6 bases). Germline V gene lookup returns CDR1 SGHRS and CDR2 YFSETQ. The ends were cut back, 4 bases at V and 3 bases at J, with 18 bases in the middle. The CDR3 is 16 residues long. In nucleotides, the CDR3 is TGCGCCAGCAGCCGGCTCCAGGGGCCCTCAACAGATACGCAGTATTTT. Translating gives CASSRLQGPSTDTQYF.

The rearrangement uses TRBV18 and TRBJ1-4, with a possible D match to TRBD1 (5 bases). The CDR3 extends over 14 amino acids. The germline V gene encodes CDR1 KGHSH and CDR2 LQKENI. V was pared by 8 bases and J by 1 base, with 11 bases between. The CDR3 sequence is CASRRGGTNEKLFF. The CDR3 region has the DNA TGTGCCAGCAGAAGGGGCGGAACTAATGAAAAACTGTTTTTT.

CDR3 nucleotides: TGTGCCATCAAGCCCGGACAGGTCGGAGGTGAGCGGGAGGCCCGGAGCTCCTACGAGCAGTACTTC. Translation gives CAIKPGQVGGEREARSSYEQYF. The chain couples TRBV10-3 to TRBJ2-7; the match to TRBD2 covers 9 bases. This CDR3 contains 22 residues. With 7 bases clipped from V and 0 bases from J, the junction kept 28 bases outside the gene matches. The V gene's germline CDR1 is ENHRY and CDR2 SYGVKD.

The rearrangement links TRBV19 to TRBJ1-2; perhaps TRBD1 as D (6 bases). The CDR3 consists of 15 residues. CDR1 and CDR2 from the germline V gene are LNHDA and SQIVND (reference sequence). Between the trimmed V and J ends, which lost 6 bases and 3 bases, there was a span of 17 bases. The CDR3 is CASSQTAGDYYGYTF. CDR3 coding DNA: TGTGCCAGTAGCCAGACCGCAGGGGATTACTATGGCTACACCTTC.

The CDR3 nucleotides are TGTGCCAGCAGCTTCATAGGGGGCCTCACTGAAGCTTTCTTT. Its translation: CASSFIGGLTEAFF. This chain links TRBV11-2 with TRBJ1-1; TRBD1 matches 7 bases. V lost 3 bases and J lost 4; bases outside the gene matches: 5. The germline V gene has CDR1 SGHAT and CDR2 FQNNGV. This CDR3 comprises 14 residues.

The CDR3 loop is CASIHSRGRRTQYF. In DNA form, the CDR3 reads TGTGCCAGCATCCACAGCAGGGGGCGGCGGACCCAGTACTTC. The chain links TRBV7-8 to TRBJ2-5, with 8 bases identical to TRBD1. Losses at the gene ends were 7 bases for V and 7 bases for J; bases not matched to a gene: 11. Per the germline V gene, CDR1 is SGHVS and CDR2 is FQNEAQ. The CDR3 totals 14 residues.

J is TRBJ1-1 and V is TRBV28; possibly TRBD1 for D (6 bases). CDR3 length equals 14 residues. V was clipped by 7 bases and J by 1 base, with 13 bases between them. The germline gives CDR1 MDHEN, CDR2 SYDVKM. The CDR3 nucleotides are TGTGCCAGCAACTTAAGGGGGGGGAACACTGAAGCTTTCTTT. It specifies CASNLRGGNTEAFF.

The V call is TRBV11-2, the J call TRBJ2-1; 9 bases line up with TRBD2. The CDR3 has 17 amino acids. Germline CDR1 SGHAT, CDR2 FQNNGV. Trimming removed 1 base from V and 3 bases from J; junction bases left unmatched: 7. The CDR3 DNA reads TGTGCCAGCAGCTTAGCTCCGACTAGCGGTTTCTACAATGAGCAGTTCTTC. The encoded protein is CASSLAPTSGFYNEQFF.

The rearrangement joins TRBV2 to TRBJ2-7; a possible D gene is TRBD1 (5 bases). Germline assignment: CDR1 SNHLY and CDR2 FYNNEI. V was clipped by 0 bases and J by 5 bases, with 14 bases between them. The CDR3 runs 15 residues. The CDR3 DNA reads TGTGCCAGCAGTGAAGCGCAGGGAAATATCAACGAGCAGTACTTC. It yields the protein CASSEAQGNINEQYF.

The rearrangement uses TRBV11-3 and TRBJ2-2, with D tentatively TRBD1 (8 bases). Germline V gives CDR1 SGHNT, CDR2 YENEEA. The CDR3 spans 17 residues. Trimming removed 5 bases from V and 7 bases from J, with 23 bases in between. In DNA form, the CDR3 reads TGTGCCAGCAGCCTCACGGGGGCCTACAGGGGGGGCGGGGAGCTGTTTTTT. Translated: CASSLTGAYRGGGELFF.

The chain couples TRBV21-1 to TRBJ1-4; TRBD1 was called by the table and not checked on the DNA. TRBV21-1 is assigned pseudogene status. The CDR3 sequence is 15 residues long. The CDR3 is CASSIQGAPHEKLFF. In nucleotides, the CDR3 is TGTGCCAGCAGTATACAGGGGGCCCCTCATGAAAAACTGTTTTTT.

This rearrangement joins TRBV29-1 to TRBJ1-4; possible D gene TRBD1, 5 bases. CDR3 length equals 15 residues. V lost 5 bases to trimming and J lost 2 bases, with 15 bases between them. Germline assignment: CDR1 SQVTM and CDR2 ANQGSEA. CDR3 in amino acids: CSVSQGGTTNEKLFF. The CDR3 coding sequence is TGCAGCGTTAGCCAGGGTGGAACGACTAATGAAAAACTGTTTTTT.

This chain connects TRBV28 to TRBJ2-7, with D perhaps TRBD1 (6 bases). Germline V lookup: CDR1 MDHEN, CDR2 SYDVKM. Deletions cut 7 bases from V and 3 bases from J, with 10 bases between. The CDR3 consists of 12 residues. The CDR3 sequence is CASNLQGYEQYF. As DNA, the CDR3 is TGTGCCAGCAACTTACAGGGCTACGAGCAGTACTTC. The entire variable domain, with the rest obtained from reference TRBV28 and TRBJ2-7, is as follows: DVKVTQSSRYLVKRTGEKVFLECVQDMDHENMFWYRQDPGLGLRLIYFSYDVKMKEKGDIPEGYSVSREKKERFSLILESASTNQTSMYLCASNLQGYEQYFGPGTRLTVT.

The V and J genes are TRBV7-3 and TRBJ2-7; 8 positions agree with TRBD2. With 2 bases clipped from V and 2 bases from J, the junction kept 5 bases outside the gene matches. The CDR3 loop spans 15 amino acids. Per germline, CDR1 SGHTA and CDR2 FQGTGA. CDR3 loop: CASSLSSGPTYEQYF. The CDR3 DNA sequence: TGTGCCAGCAGCTTATCTAGCGGGCCAACCTACGAGCAGTACTTC.

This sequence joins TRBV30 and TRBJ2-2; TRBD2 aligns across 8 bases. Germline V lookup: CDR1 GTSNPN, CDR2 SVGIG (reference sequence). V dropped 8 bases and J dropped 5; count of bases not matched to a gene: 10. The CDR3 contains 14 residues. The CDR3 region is CATPGGRWTGELFF. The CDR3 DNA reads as TGTGCCACGCCCGGCGGGAGGTGGACCGGGGAGCTGTTTTTT.

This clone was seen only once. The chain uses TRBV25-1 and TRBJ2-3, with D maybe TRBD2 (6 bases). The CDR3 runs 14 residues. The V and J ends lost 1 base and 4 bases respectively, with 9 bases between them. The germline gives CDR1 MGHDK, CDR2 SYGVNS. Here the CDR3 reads CASSEWRDSDTQYF. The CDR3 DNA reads TGTGCCAGCAGTGAATGGAGGGACTCAGATACGCAGTATTTT.

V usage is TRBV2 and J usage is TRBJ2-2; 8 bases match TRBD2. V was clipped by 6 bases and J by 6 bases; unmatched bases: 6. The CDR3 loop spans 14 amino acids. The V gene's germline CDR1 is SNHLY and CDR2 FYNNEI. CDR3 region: CASRSGSRAGELFF. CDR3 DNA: TGTGCCAGCAGGAGCGGGAGTAGGGCCGGGGAGCTGTTTTTT.

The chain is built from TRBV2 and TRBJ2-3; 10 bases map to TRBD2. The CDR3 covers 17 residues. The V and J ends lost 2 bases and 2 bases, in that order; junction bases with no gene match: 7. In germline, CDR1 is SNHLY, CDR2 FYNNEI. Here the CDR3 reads CASSELLGLAVTDTQYF. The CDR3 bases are TGTGCCAGCAGTGAACTTTTAGGACTAGCGGTCACAGATACGCAGTATTTT.

In nucleotides, the CDR3 is TGTGCCAGCAGTTTAGGGGGGGGGAATCAGCCCCAGCATTTT. This sequence encodes CASSLGGGNQPQHF. This chain connects TRBV28 to TRBJ1-5, with a possible D match to TRBD1 (5 bases). CDR3 length: 14 residues. With 2 bases removed from V and 4 bases from J, the gap between germline ends came to 9 bases. Germline V gives CDR1 MDHEN, CDR2 SYDVKM.

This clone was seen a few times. The CDR3 protein is CASKGLAGLQETQYF. CDR3 bases: TGTGCCAGCAAGGGACTAGCGGGTCTCCAAGAGACCCAGTACTTC. This chain joins TRBV28 and TRBJ2-5; 12 positions match TRBD2. Germline V gives CDR1 MDHEN, CDR2 SYDVKM. Trimming at V came to 7 bases and at J to 1 base, leaving 4 bases not matched to a gene. This CDR3 contains 15 residues.

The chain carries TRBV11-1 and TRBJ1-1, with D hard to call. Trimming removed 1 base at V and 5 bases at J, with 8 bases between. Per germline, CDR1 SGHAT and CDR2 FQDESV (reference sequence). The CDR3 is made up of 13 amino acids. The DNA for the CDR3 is TGTGCCAGCAGCTTAGGGGCGCGTACTGAAGCTTTCTTT. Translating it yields CASSLGARTEAFF.